The source of this TCR beta chain is a study of metastatic and nonmetastatic thyroid tumors. Across the whole study: The study looked at repertoires side by side in blood and in tumor or nodule tissue from malignant and benign thyroid patients. General observations from the study: Benign nodules were reported to have significantly lower TCR beta diversity than malignant thyroid tumors, in blood and tumor.

Trimming removed 0 bases at V and 12 bases at J, with 16 bases between. The CDR3 is 14 amino acids. Germline values: CDR1 SGHKS, CDR2 YYEKEE (reference sequence). With respect to this clone: What it binds is not known.

The authors' processing: Building a distant-metastasis classifier for papillary thyroid cancer drew on CDR3 differences across clinicopathological groups. TCRdb re-called the PCR reads with MiXCR. Clone size and V and J calls follow TCRdb, not the original study. The sample includes about 15,000 clones, over 3.5% of them seen just once. The entire patient cohort was treatment-naive prior to thyroid surgery. V gene TRBV5-5 combines with J gene TRBJ2-1; D is perhaps TRBD1 (7 bases). Sequencing was performed on tumor tissue. This receptor was identified in a female donor with papillary thyroid cancer or a benign thyroid nodule (not recorded which). Some clones in this sample may be carry-over from other donors' samples. This CDR3 is CASSLGLDTGAQFF. Written as DNA, the CDR3 is TGTGCCAGCAGCTTGGGACTAGACACAGGGGCGCAGTTCTTC. The full variable domain, in which reference TRBV5-5 and TRBJ2-1 provide the parts outside the CDR3, is DAGVTQSPTHLIKTRGQQVTLRCSPISGHKSVSWYQQVLGQGPQFIFQYYEKEERGRGNFPDRFSARQFPNYSSELNVNALLLGDSALYLCASSLGLDTGAQFFGPGTRLTVL.